This T cell receptor (beta chain) was retrieved from a study of cytomegalovirus exposure and HLA in healthy donors. Study overall: In an early release, HLA-typed donors contributed tens of millions of unique TCR sequences. Of around 400 genotyped donors, roughly 81% grouped in the Caucasian-associated ancestry cluster.

Concerning this clone: What it binds is unknown.

Both 60 Vbeta primers and 13 Jbeta primers went into the PCR. TCRdb's copy holds only in-frame clones and misses some; the assay was immunoSEQ multiplex PCR. The sample consists of about 200,000 clones, around 80% of them appearing once. Study results and caveats: A later analysis found that most CMV-associated TCR beta chains appeared HLA-restricted.

Healthy bone marrow donors made up the cohort. The clonotype comes from a man aged 45 to 65 in good health and CMV-seronegative. The source material was PBMCs.

CDR3 DNA: TGTGCCAGCTCGTTTGTGGGGCAGATGGGAAACGAGCAGTACTTC. It specifies CASSFVGQMGNEQYF. This chain joins TRBV18 and TRBJ2-7, with D perhaps TRBD1 (5 bases). Trimming pared 6 bases from V and 5 bases from J, leaving 20 bases between. This CDR3 has 15 residues. Germline CDR1 KGHSH, CDR2 LQKENI.